This T cell receptor (beta chain) was identified during a study of T cells in Graves' hyperthyroidism and ophthalmopathy. Overall study: Peripheral blood draws took place at initial diagnosis, ahead of any treatment. General observations from the study: Most clonotypes expanded in thyroid above 0.001 were likewise present in blood.

Germline CDR1 SEHNR, CDR2 FQNEAQ (reference sequence). Between the trimmed V and J ends, which lost 2 bases and 0 bases, there was a span of 8 bases. The CDR3 is made up of 16 amino acids. For this clonotype: Antigen specificity is unknown.

From around 11 ml of fresh peripheral blood, PBMCs were isolated. RNA transcripts gave rise to amplified TCR beta CDR3 regions. TCR CDR3 underwent first-round RT-PCR with the HTBI primer set. TCRdb reprocessed the multiplex PCR reads with MiXCR, giving one entry per CDR3 protein. The sample lists under 350,000 distinct CDR3 sequences, 21% occurring once. The receptor comes from a woman aged 50 to 60 with Graves' hyperthyroidism. Material: blood. The chain recombines TRBV7-9 with TRBJ2-6; D is uncertain. This CDR3 is CASSLQRSSGANVLTF. CDR3 nucleotide sequence: TGTGCCAGCAGCTTACAACGGAGCTCTGGGGCCAACGTCCTGACTTTC.